This T cell receptor beta chain was documented in a study of CD8 T cells in Susac syndrome. In blood CD8+ and CD4+ T cells, TCR beta underwent sequencing. Negative magnetic isolation gave CD8+ and CD4+ cells; FACS enriched CD8+ TEMRA. RNA, at roughly 0.45 to 1 ug, was reverse transcribed with random hexamers. Across 54 Vbeta and 13 Jbeta, immunoSEQ multiplex PCR amplified TCR beta CDR3. In TCRdb, the immunoSEQ multiplex PCR reads were re-called with MiXCR into one record per CDR3 protein. The sample has 65,000 to 90,000 distinct CDR3 sequences, about 94% seen once. The V end was cut by 1 base, the J end by 2 bases, with 8 bases between. The CDR3 totals 14 residues.

This sequence originates from a human donor with multiple sclerosis. The sample taken for sequencing was CD8+ T cells from PBMCs. The chain employs TRBV12-3 or TRBV12-4 and TRBJ1-1; maybe TRBD1 (6 bases). The CDR3 coding sequence is TGTGCCAGCAGTTTAGAGGGGGGCAACACTGAAGCTTTCTTT. Protein product: CASSLEGGNTEAFF.